These T cell receptor beta chains were read from a single sample in a study of shared clonotypes between healthy human individuals. TCRdb's table, derived via immunoSEQ multiplex PCR, lists solely in-frame clones and lacks some. The table shows 950,000 to 1,300,000 clones, with roughly 70% occurring only once. Sequencing used memory CD4+ T cells sorted from blood. The receptors derive from a young man in good health. Each CDR3 is given with its conserved first and last residue. The D gene is left open where the match is weak. Expanded clones get a size class; other rows say once, few or many, or leave the size out.

size	V	D	J	CDR3	DNA
few	TRBV30	NA	TRBJ1-1	CAWGFGGEAFF	TGTGCCTGGGGGTTTGGGGGTGAAGCTTTCTTT
NA	TRBV7-2	NA	TRBJ2-1	CASSLVRGGYNEQFF	TGTGCCAGCAGCTTAGTTAGGGGGGGCTACAATGAGCAGTTCTTC
NA	TRBV4-1	NA	TRBJ2-7	CASSQGLQGTTYEQYF	TGCGCCAGCAGCCAAGGTTTGCAGGGGACAACCTACGAGCAGTACTTC
NA	TRBV2	TRBD1	TRBJ1-2	CASSERGQGIYGYTF	TGTGCCAGCAGTGAAAGGGGACAGGGGATCTATGGCTACACCTTC
NA	TRBV28	TRBD1	TRBJ2-3	CASSFRQGRTDTQYF	TGTGCCAGCAGTTTCAGACAGGGGAGGACAGATACGCAGTATTTT
NA	TRBV11-2	NA	TRBJ1-5	CASSLDGGGGQPQHF	TGTGCCAGCAGCTTAGATGGGGGGGGCGGTCAGCCCCAGCATTTT
NA	TRBV5-1	TRBD1	TRBJ1-6	CASRGQDGSPLHF	TGCGCCAGCCGGGGACAGGACGGATCACCCCTCCACTTT
once	TRBV30	TRBD2	TRBJ2-3	CAWSDTSGSTDTQYF	TGTGCCTGGAGTGATACTAGCGGGAGCACAGATACGCAGTATTTT
NA	TRBV5-1	NA	TRBJ1-2	CASSQGGGANYGYTF	TGCGCCAGCAGCCAGGGAGGGGGAGCTAACTATGGCTACACCTTC
NA	TRBV10-1	NA	TRBJ2-7	CASSESVGQQYF	TGCGCCAGCAGTGAGTCAGTGGGGCAGCAGTACTTC
few	TRBV11-2	TRBD1	TRBJ2-7	CASSLQRQGRSYEQYF	TGTGCCAGCAGCTTACAGAGACAGGGGCGATCCTACGAGCAGTACTTC
NA	TRBV7-9	NA	TRBJ1-1	CASSFFPDITAFF	TGTGCCAGCAGCTTTTTCCCCGACATCACCGCTTTCTTT
NA	TRBV2	NA	TRBJ2-2	CASRVTGSRDTGELFF	TGTGCCAGCAGGGTGACAGGATCCCGGGACACCGGGGAGCTGTTTTTT
NA	TRBV6-5	NA	TRBJ2-4	CASRGPIEAKNIQYF	TGTGCCAGCAGGGGACCAATAGAAGCCAAAAACATTCAGTACTTC
NA	TRBV5-1	NA	TRBJ1-1	CASSLGAKEVTAFF	TGCGCCAGCAGCTTAGGGGCTAAGGAGGTAACCGCTTTCTTT
NA	TRBV5-1	NA	TRBJ1-3	CASSLDWAGLYGSGNTIYF	TGCGCCAGCAGCTTGGATTGGGCCGGATTGTATGGGTCTGGAAACACCATATATTTT
few	TRBV6-6	TRBD1	TRBJ2-2	CASKWQGAGELFF	TGTGCCAGCAAATGGCAGGGGGCCGGGGAGCTGTTTTTT
NA	TRBV2	TRBD1	TRBJ1-4	CASSTDRGRGEKLFF	TGTGCCAGCAGCACCGACAGGGGGCGAGGGGAAAAACTGTTTTTT
once	TRBV7-3	NA	TRBJ2-3	CASSLIGERADTQYF	TGTGCCAGCAGCTTAATTGGGGAAAGGGCAGATACGCAGTATTTT
once	TRBV30	NA	TRBJ1-1	CAWMWGSTEAFF	TGTGCCTGGATGTGGGGATCCACTGAAGCTTTCTTT
NA	TRBV11-2	TRBD1	TRBJ2-4	CASSLGPGGGWSKNIQYF	TGTGCCAGCAGCTTAGGGCCAGGGGGCGGTTGGTCCAAAAACATTCAGTACTTC
NA	TRBV9	NA	TRBJ2-2	CASSPTPLGTGELFF	TGTGCCAGCAGCCCCACCCCCCTCGGGACCGGGGAGCTGTTTTTT